This T cell receptor (beta chain) appears in the sequencing data of a study of read filtering for tumor transcriptome and immune sequencing. On the study more broadly: Revised staging placed roughly 8 patients in R-ISS I, over 15 in II, more than five in III. Findings and caveats of the study: Correlation between methods rose after single-read clonotypes were removed. This fraction held mixed bone marrow immune cells after CD138-negative sorting. Approximately 80% of IR-seq clonotypes had one read, totaling around 3.4% of reads; RNA-seq: approximately 73% and 42%.

This clonotype appeared many times. Its target is unknown. The library was built from about 370 ng RNA with molecular barcoded adaptors for alpha/delta and beta/gamma chains. TCRdb processed the reads anew with MiXCR; each CDR3 protein has one entry. Of over 25,000 distinct CDR3 sequences listed, approximately 15% are singletons. V gave up 7 bases and J gave up 2 bases, with 15 bases separating them. In germline, CDR1 is DFQATT, CDR2 SNEGSKA (reference sequence). The CDR3 is 14 residues long. The chain carries TRBV20-1 and TRBJ2-1; D ambiguous. The sequence was collected from a donor aged 40 or older with multiple myeloma. The sequenced sample consisted of a population of CD138-negative cells sorted from bone marrow. Written as DNA, the CDR3 is TGCAGTGGGTTAGAAGGACCTACCTACAATGAGCAGTTCTTC. It translates to CSGLEGPTYNEQFF.